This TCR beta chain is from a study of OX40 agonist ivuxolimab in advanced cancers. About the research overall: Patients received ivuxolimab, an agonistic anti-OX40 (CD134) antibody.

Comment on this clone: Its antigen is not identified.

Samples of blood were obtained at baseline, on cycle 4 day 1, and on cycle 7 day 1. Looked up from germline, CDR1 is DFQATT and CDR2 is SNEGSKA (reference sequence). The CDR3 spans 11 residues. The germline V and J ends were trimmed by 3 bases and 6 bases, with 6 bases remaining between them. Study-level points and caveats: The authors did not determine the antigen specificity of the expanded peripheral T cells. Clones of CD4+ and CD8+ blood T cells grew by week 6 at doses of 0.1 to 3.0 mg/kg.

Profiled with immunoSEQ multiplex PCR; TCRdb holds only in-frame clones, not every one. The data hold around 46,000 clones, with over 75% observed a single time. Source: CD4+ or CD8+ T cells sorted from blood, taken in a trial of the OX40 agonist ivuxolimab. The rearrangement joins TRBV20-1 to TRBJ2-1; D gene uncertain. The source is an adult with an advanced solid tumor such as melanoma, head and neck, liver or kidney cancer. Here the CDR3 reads CSARNGNEQFF. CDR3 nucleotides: TGCAGTGCTAGGAACGGCAATGAGCAGTTCTTC.